The 19 T cell receptor beta chains reported below all come from one sample, sequenced in a study of beta chain features in type 1 diabetes. Of the isolated RNA, all was reverse transcribed, and so the sequenced material was expressed TCRB transcripts. Using immunoSEQ multiplex PCR, the repertoire was profiled, and TCRdb retains in-frame clones only, with some absent. The table records a few hundred thousand clones, roughly 11% of them present only once. The sample taken for sequencing was naive CD4+ T cells from blood. These receptors originate from a woman aged 25 to 39 in good health.

This chain links TRBV28 with TRBJ1-4; D is uncertain. V lost 2 bases, J lost 16 bases, and 14 bases lay in between. CDR3 size: 12 residues. Germline assignment: CDR1 MDHEN and CDR2 SYDVKM. The CDR3 DNA follows: TGTGCCAGCAGTTTAAGCCCCCAATCCTCGTTTTTT. Its translation: CASSLSPQSSFF.

The chain is built from TRBV28 and TRBJ1-2; no definite D call. Germline loops: CDR1 MDHEN, CDR2 SYDVKM. The CDR3 totals 14 residues. V was pared by 6 bases and J by 0 bases, with 11 bases between. For the CDR3, the DNA is TGTGCCAGCAGCGTACCACAGACTAACTATGGCTACACCTTC. This sequence encodes CASSVPQTNYGYTF.

This clone was seen a handful of times. The V call is TRBV7-2, the J call TRBJ2-7; D gene unclear. V was clipped by 4 bases and J by 6 bases, with 13 bases between them. Germline V lookup: CDR1 SGHTA, CDR2 FQGNSA. CDR3 length: 13 amino acids. The CDR3 loop is CASSSQPVSEQYF. DNA of the CDR3: TGTGCCAGCAGCTCCCAACCGGTTAGCGAGCAGTACTTC. The full variable domain, its missing parts supplied by reference TRBV7-2 and TRBJ2-7, is GAGVSQSPSNKVTEKGKDVELRCDPISGHTALYWYRQSLGQGLEFLIYFQGNSAPDKSGLPSDRFSAERTGGSVSTLTIQRTQQEDSAVYLCASSSQPVSEQYFGPGTRLTVT.

This chain joins TRBV7-9 and TRBJ2-1, with D maybe TRBD1 (6 bases). The germline CDR1 and CDR2 sequences are SEHNR and FQNEAQ (reference sequence). Trimming cost V 5 bases and J 2 bases, with 13 bases left between them. This CDR3 comprises 15 residues. In nucleotides, the CDR3 is TGTGCCAGCAGCATGCAGGGGCTGCCCTACAATGAGCAGTTCTTC. Translation: CASSMQGLPYNEQFF.

The chain carries TRBV28 and TRBJ2-7; D is possibly TRBD2 (6 bases). The CDR3 has 13 amino acids. Germline V lookup: CDR1 MDHEN, CDR2 SYDVKM. The ends were cut back, 9 bases at V and 0 bases at J, with 12 bases in the middle. The CDR3 is CASYGGPSYEQYF. DNA for the CDR3: TGTGCCAGTTACGGGGGACCCTCCTACGAGCAGTACTTC.

The table lists this clone with a few counts. This chain links TRBV7-3 with TRBJ2-1; 9 positions match TRBD2. The CDR3 loop spans 14 amino acids. Germline CDR1 and CDR2: SGHTA and FQGTGA. V was clipped by 2 bases and J by 9 bases; unmatched bases: 5. In DNA, the CDR3 is TGTGCCAGCAGCTTAGGAGCGGGAGGAGGTGAGCAGTTCTTC. It yields the protein CASSLGAGGGEQFF.

The chain employs TRBV4-3 and TRBJ1-5; D gene uncertain. This CDR3 is 13 amino acids long. Germline V gives CDR1 LGHNA, CDR2 YSLEER. V shed 1 base and J shed 4 bases, with 5 bases lying between them. The CDR3 sequence: CASSQVENQPQHF. In DNA form, the CDR3 reads TGCGCCAGCAGCCAAGTGGAGAATCAGCCCCAGCATTTT.

The rearrangement uses TRBV13 and TRBJ2-1, with TRBD2 identical over 11 bases. CDR1 and CDR2 from the germline V gene are PRHDT and FYEKMQ (reference sequence). The CDR3 length is 16 residues. With 4 bases clipped from V and 6 bases from J, the junction kept 8 bases outside the gene matches. The CDR3: CASSSPTSGSVNEQFF. CDR3 DNA sequence: TGTGCCAGCAGCTCTCCCACTAGCGGGAGTGTCAATGAGCAGTTCTTC. The full variable domain, with the rest looked up from reference TRBV13 and TRBJ2-1, is AAGVIQSPRHLIKEKRETATLKCYPIPRHDTVYWYQQGPGQDPQFLISFYEKMQSDKGSIPDRFSAQQFSDYHSELNMSSLELGDSALYFCASSSPTSGSVNEQFFGPGTRLTVL.

This chain connects TRBV18 to TRBJ2-3, with no clear D. V gave up 0 bases and J gave up 4 bases, with 5 bases separating them. This CDR3 comprises 13 residues. Germline lookup yields CDR1 KGHSH and CDR2 LQKENI. CDR3 DNA sequence: TGTGCCAGCTCACCACCTGGGCCAGATACGCAGTATTTT. Translating gives CASSPPGPDTQYF. The full variable domain, with the rest looked up from reference TRBV18 and TRBJ2-3, is NAGVMQNPRHLVRRRGQEARLRCSPMKGHSHVYWYRQLPEEGLKFMVYLQKENIIDESGMPKERFSAEFPKEGPSILRIQQVVRGDSAAYFCASSPPGPDTQYFGPGTRLTVL.

The chain uses TRBV18 and TRBJ2-5; D might be TRBD1 (6 bases). Germline V gene sequence: CDR1 KGHSH, CDR2 LQKENI. The V and J ends lost 3 bases and 3 bases respectively, with 11 bases between them. The CDR3 consists of 14 residues. The CDR3 sequence is CASSPKTGEETQYF. The CDR3 bases are TGTGCCAGCTCACCGAAGACAGGCGAAGAGACCCAGTACTTC. The whole variable domain, remainder taken from reference TRBV18 and TRBJ2-5, is NAGVMQNPRHLVRRRGQEARLRCSPMKGHSHVYWYRQLPEEGLKFMVYLQKENIIDESGMPKERFSAEFPKEGPSILRIQQVVRGDSAAYFCASSPKTGEETQYFGPGTRLLVL.

This clone came up a few times. The chain uses TRBV5-1 and TRBJ2-4; 12 nucleotides agree with TRBD2. Unmatched junction bases numbered 8, after V lost 0 bases and J lost 7 bases. The CDR3 sequence is 17 residues long. CDR1 is SGHRS, CDR2 YFSETQ, per germline. The CDR3 sequence: CASSLGLAGAWRNIQYF. As DNA, the CDR3 is TGCGCCAGCAGCTTGGGACTAGCGGGAGCGTGGAGGAACATTCAGTACTTC.

This clone was counted only a few times. The chain employs TRBV18 and TRBJ2-1; 7 positions match TRBD1. With V trimmed by 4 bases and J by 6 bases, 18 bases remained unmatched. CDR1 and CDR2 (germline): KGHSH, LQKENI. The CDR3 totals 18 residues. This CDR3 reads CASSLLTPGQRTGNEQFF. CDR3 in DNA: TGTGCCAGCTCACTCCTTACTCCGGGACAGCGGACTGGCAATGAGCAGTTCTTC. Looking up the rest from reference TRBV18 and TRBJ2-1 gives the full variable domain: NAGVMQNPRHLVRRRGQEARLRCSPMKGHSHVYWYRQLPEEGLKFMVYLQKENIIDESGMPKERFSAEFPKEGPSILRIQQVVRGDSAAYFCASSLLTPGQRTGNEQFFGPGTRLTVL.

This clone has a handful of counts. The gene calls are TRBV28 and TRBJ2-2; TRBD2 agrees at 13 bases. Germline V gene sequence: CDR1 MDHEN, CDR2 SYDVKM. The CDR3 has 18 residues. V dropped 6 bases and J dropped 3; count of bases not matched to a gene: 10. This CDR3 is CASSKGLAGRGYTGELFF. DNA of the CDR3: TGTGCCAGCAGCAAGGGACTAGCGGGACGTGGGTACACCGGGGAGCTGTTTTTT.

This clone was observed a few times. No DNA is shown, since the ends of the CDR3 on it are uncertain; the CDR3 is the one TCRdb lists. This chain joins TRBV27 and TRBJ2-1; TRBD2 is taken as the D call from the table, unchecked against the DNA. CDR1 and CDR2 (germline): MNHEY, SMNVEV (reference sequence). Inclusive of both ends, the CDR3 amounts to 15 amino acids. The CDR3 loop is CASSTSGGIGDEQFF.

J is TRBJ2-7 and V is TRBV25-1; 7 bases match TRBD2. The CDR3 contains 14 residues. In germline, CDR1 is MGHDK, CDR2 SYGVNS. J lost 1 base, V lost 3 bases, and 3 bases had no gene match. CDR3 sequence reads: CASSEASGSYEQYF. In DNA form, the CDR3 reads TGTGCCAGCAGTGAGGCTAGCGGTTCCTACGAGCAGTACTTC.

The J gene is TRBJ2-1, the V gene TRBV25-1, with D perhaps TRBD1 (6 bases). This CDR3 has 12 amino acids. Germline-derived CDR1 and CDR2 are MGHDK and SYGVNS. The V end was cut by 6 bases, the J end by 6 bases, with 9 bases between. The CDR3 DNA follows: TGTGCCAGCAGCTCACAGGGCAATGAGCAGTTCTTC. Amino acids: CASSSQGNEQFF.

The chain links TRBV28 to TRBJ2-6; tentatively, D is TRBD2 (5 bases). The CDR3 length is 15 residues. V lost 3 bases and J lost 2, with 8 bases in between. CDR1 is MDHEN and CDR2 is SYDVKM in the germline V gene. CDR3 DNA: TGTGCCAGCAGTTTTGGAGGCACTGGGGCCAACGTCCTGACTTTC. The encoded protein is CASSFGGTGANVLTF.

The chain has TRBV30 and TRBJ2-5, with 7 bases aligning to TRBD1. V trimming: 1 base; J trimming: 11 bases; junction bases outside the gene matches: 7. This CDR3 has 12 amino acids. Germline V gene data show CDR1 as GTSNPN and CDR2 as SVGIG (reference sequence). The CDR3 DNA is TGTGCCTGGAGTGGTGAAACGGGACAGCAGTACTTC. Translation gives CAWSGETGQQYF.

This clone was seen only a few times. This chain joins TRBV11-2 and TRBJ1-2; D remains unclear. The V gene lost 5 bases and the J gene lost 6 bases, with 10 bases spanning the gap. The CDR3 consists of 12 residues. CDR1 is SGHAT and CDR2 is FQNNGV in the germline V gene. CDR3 bases: TGTGCCAGCAGCCTTCGGACTCATGGCTACACCTTC. This gives the protein CASSLRTHGYTF.